The present TCR beta chain was sequenced within a study of T cell clonotyping in hematopoietic cell transplantation. Time point in this sample: recipient sample about 28 days before transplant, after cytoreduction. Recipients were bled about 28 days pretransplant and at posttransplant days 30, 100, 180. The CDR3 covers 15 residues. Trimming shortened V by 5 bases and J by 1 base, and 14 bases separated the two germline ends. Germline-derived CDR1 and CDR2 are SGHTA and FQGNSA. TCRdb keeps only in-frame clones here, not all; method: immunoSEQ multiplex PCR. In the table there are about 29,000 clones, around three quarters of which are singletons.

This specimen consisted of peripheral blood mononuclear cells, obtained before stem cell transplant. The V and J genes are TRBV7-2 and TRBJ2-5; a possible D gene is TRBD1 (6 bases). This receptor was obtained from a woman aged 25 to 39 with chronic myeloid leukemia. Some clones in this sample may be carry-over from other donors' samples. For the CDR3, the DNA is TGTGCCAGCAGCAGGTCGCACAGGGCCCAAGAGACCCAGTACTTC. Encoded protein: CASSRSHRAQETQYF.